This is a list of T cell receptor beta chains from one sample in a study of OX40 agonist ivuxolimab in advanced cancers. This table comes from immunoSEQ multiplex PCR, and its TCRdb copy is limited to in-frame clones, with some not included. The sample includes about 71,000 clones, roughly three quarters of them seen just once. Sequenced material: CD4+ or CD8+ T cells sorted from blood, taken in a trial of the OX40 agonist ivuxolimab. All receptors come from an adult with an advanced solid tumor such as melanoma, head and neck, liver or kidney cancer. Both conserved end residues are part of each CDR3. Fields, in order: V gene, clone size, J gene, D gene, CDR3 DNA, CDR3 protein. A D gene is named only where the DNA matches it firmly. For some rows the clone size is stated as once, few or many, or as a class when expanded; others skip it.

V gene: TRBV5-1
clone size: once
J gene: TRBJ1-1
D gene: -
CDR3 DNA: TGCGCCAGCAGCTCCCTGATCGAGAACACTGAAGCTTTCTTT
CDR3 protein: CASSSLIENTEAFF

V gene: TRBV4-1
clone size: -
J gene: TRBJ2-5
D gene: -
CDR3 DNA: TGCGCCAGCAGCCAGGGGGGAGTTACCCAGTACTTC
CDR3 protein: CASSQGGVTQYF

V gene: TRBV6-1
clone size: -
J gene: TRBJ2-3
D gene: TRBD2
CDR3 DNA: TGTGCCAGCGGGACTAGCGGGACAGATACGCAGTATTTT
CDR3 protein: CASGTSGTDTQYF

V gene: TRBV29-1
clone size: -
J gene: TRBJ1-1
D gene: TRBD1
CDR3 DNA: TGCAGCGCCCGGACAGGGCCGAACACTGAAGCTTTCTTT
CDR3 protein: CSARTGPNTEAFF

V gene: TRBV6-5
clone size: -
J gene: TRBJ1-2
D gene: -
CDR3 DNA: TGTGCCAGCAGTATGGGGGGAAGGGATGGCTACACCTTC
CDR3 protein: CASSMGGRDGYTF

V gene: TRBV7-2
clone size: -
J gene: TRBJ2-7
D gene: -
CDR3 DNA: TGTGCCAGCAGCTTATCAAGGGACTACGAGCAGTACTTC
CDR3 protein: CASSLSRDYEQYF

V gene: TRBV27
clone size: -
J gene: TRBJ2-1
D gene: -
CDR3 DNA: TGTGCCAGCAGTTCGACCCCGTACCGCTCCTACAATGAGCAGTTCTTC
CDR3 protein: CASSSTPYRSYNEQFF

V gene: TRBV5-4
clone size: once
J gene: TRBJ2-5
D gene: TRBD2
CDR3 DNA: TGTGCCAGCAGCTTGGAACGGGGGGGAGAGACCCAGTACTTC
CDR3 protein: CASSLERGGETQYF

V gene: TRBV19
clone size: -
J gene: TRBJ2-7
D gene: TRBD2
CDR3 DNA: TGTGCCAGTAGTATCCGACTAGCGGGAGATATCTACGAGCAGTACTTC
CDR3 protein: CASSIRLAGDIYEQYF

V gene: TRBV10-1
clone size: -
J gene: TRBJ2-7
D gene: TRBD1
CDR3 DNA: TGCGCCAGCAGTGAGTCAGGGACAGGGACTTGGTACGAGCAGTACTTC
CDR3 protein: CASSESGTGTWYEQYF

V gene: TRBV2
clone size: few
J gene: TRBJ2-7
D gene: -
CDR3 DNA: TGTGCCAGCAGTGAGCATCCGGTCACCTACGAGCAGTACTTC
CDR3 protein: CASSEHPVTYEQYF

V gene: TRBV27
clone size: -
J gene: TRBJ2-2
D gene: TRBD1
CDR3 DNA: TGTGCCAGCAGTTTACGGGACAGGGGGACCGGGGAGCTGTTTTTT
CDR3 protein: CASSLRDRGTGELFF

V gene: TRBV10-3
clone size: -
J gene: TRBJ2-6
D gene: -
CDR3 DNA: TGTGCCAGCAGTGAAAATCCCGGGGCTGGGGCCAACGTCCTGACTTTC
CDR3 protein: CASSENPGAGANVLTF

V gene: TRBV19
clone size: -
J gene: TRBJ1-1
D gene: -
CDR3 DNA: TGTGCCAGTAGCGAACAGGGTGAAGCTTTCTTT
CDR3 protein: CASSEQGEAFF

V gene: TRBV19
clone size: few
J gene: TRBJ1-2
D gene: -
CDR3 DNA: TGTGCCAGCGCGCGAGGTTATGGCTACACCTTC
CDR3 protein: CASARGYGYTF

V gene: TRBV4-2
clone size: -
J gene: TRBJ2-1
D gene: TRBD2
CDR3 DNA: TGTGCCAGCAGCCCCGGGACTATCTACAATGAGCAGTTCTTC
CDR3 protein: CASSPGTIYNEQFF

V gene: TRBV10-3
clone size: -
J gene: TRBJ2-7
D gene: -
CDR3 DNA: TGTGCCATCAGTGTTCAAGCGGGACAATACGAGCAGTACTTC
CDR3 protein: CAISVQAGQYEQYF

V gene: TRBV19
clone size: -
J gene: TRBJ2-2
D gene: TRBD1
CDR3 DNA: TGTGCCACCCTGCGCGGACAGGGAGGACCCGGGGAGCTGTTTTTT
CDR3 protein: CATLRGQGGPGELFF

V gene: TRBV28
clone size: -
J gene: TRBJ2-7
D gene: TRBD1
CDR3 DNA: TGTGCCAGCAGGGGAACCGGACAGGCAAAAAAGTCCTACGAGCAGTACTTC
CDR3 protein: CASRGTGQAKKSYEQYF

V gene: TRBV19
clone size: -
J gene: TRBJ2-7
D gene: -
CDR3 DNA: TGTGCCAGTAGTACCGACGTTGGAGTTGCCTACGAGCAGTACTTC
CDR3 protein: CASSTDVGVAYEQYF

V gene: TRBV6-1
clone size: -
J gene: TRBJ2-7
D gene: -
CDR3 DNA: TGTGCCAGCAGTGAAGTCCTGGGGCACTTGACCACCGAGCAGTACTTC
CDR3 protein: CASSEVLGHLTTEQYF

V gene: TRBV7-9
clone size: -
J gene: TRBJ2-3
D gene: -
CDR3 DNA: TGTGCCAGCAGCTTGTACGAGAGCGGAGCTGGGGGGAGAGATACGCAGTATTTT
CDR3 protein: CASSLYESGAGGRDTQYF

V gene: TRBV7-8
clone size: -
J gene: TRBJ1-3
D gene: -
CDR3 DNA: TGTGCCAGCAGCTTAGGTCAGGGCTCTGGAAACACCATATATTTT
CDR3 protein: CASSLGQGSGNTIYF

V gene: TRBV11-2
clone size: -
J gene: TRBJ2-7
D gene: -
CDR3 DNA: TGTGCCAGCAGCTTAGCGCAGGGTCCCTACGAGCAGTACTTC
CDR3 protein: CASSLAQGPYEQYF

V gene: TRBV19
clone size: -
J gene: TRBJ2-2
D gene: TRBD2
CDR3 DNA: TGTGCCAGTAGTGTCGTAGCGGGGAACACCGGGGAGCTGTTTTTT
CDR3 protein: CASSVVAGNTGELFF

V gene: TRBV11-1
clone size: -
J gene: TRBJ2-2
D gene: -
CDR3 DNA: TGTGCCAGCAGCCTCCAAGACAGAACCGGGGAGCTGTTTTTT
CDR3 protein: CASSLQDRTGELFF

V gene: TRBV9
clone size: -
J gene: TRBJ1-5
D gene: -
CDR3 DNA: TGTGCCAGCAGCGTAGGTCCGGGTCAGCCCCAGCATTTT
CDR3 protein: CASSVGPGQPQHF

V gene: TRBV10-1
clone size: few
J gene: TRBJ2-3
D gene: -
CDR3 DNA: TGCGCCAGCAGTGAGTGGGCCCGAACTAGCACAGATACGCAGTATTTT
CDR3 protein: CASSEWARTSTDTQYF

V gene: TRBV7-6
clone size: -
J gene: TRBJ2-3
D gene: TRBD1
CDR3 DNA: TGTGCCAGCAGCCCAGGGGGCGTCGGGGATACGCAGTATTTT
CDR3 protein: CASSPGGVGDTQYF

V gene: TRBV29-1
clone size: -
J gene: TRBJ2-2
D gene: -
CDR3 DNA: TGCAGCGTTGTCGGTCGGTGGGGCACCGGGGAGCTGTTTTTT
CDR3 protein: CSVVGRWGTGELFF

V gene: TRBV5-1
clone size: -
J gene: TRBJ1-1
D gene: TRBD1
CDR3 DNA: TGCGCCAGCAGCCCGACAGGGGGTAAGACTGAAGCTTTCTTT
CDR3 protein: CASSPTGGKTEAFF

V gene: TRBV9
clone size: -
J gene: TRBJ2-3
D gene: TRBD2
CDR3 DNA: TGTGCCAGCAGCGTAGCGGCGACTAGCGGCTTAGATACGCAGTATTTT
CDR3 protein: CASSVAATSGLDTQYF

V gene: TRBV5-4
clone size: -
J gene: TRBJ2-5
D gene: TRBD1
CDR3 DNA: TGTGCCAGCAGCCTGGGGACAGGGGCCGGTCGAGAGACCCAGTACTTC
CDR3 protein: CASSLGTGAGRETQYF

V gene: TRBV9
clone size: -
J gene: TRBJ2-3
D gene: -
CDR3 DNA: TGTGCCAGCAGCGTGACCCCCGAGGAAGGCGATACGCAGTATTTT
CDR3 protein: CASSVTPEEGDTQYF

V gene: TRBV5-1
clone size: -
J gene: TRBJ2-5
D gene: TRBD2
CDR3 DNA: TGCGCCAGCAGCGGGGGAACTAGCGGCCAAGAGACCCAGTACTTC
CDR3 protein: CASSGGTSGQETQYF

V gene: TRBV10-1
clone size: -
J gene: TRBJ1-4
D gene: TRBD1
CDR3 DNA: TGCGCCAGCAAAGGACAGGGTGGCTTCGGTGAAAAACTGTTTTTT
CDR3 protein: CASKGQGGFGEKLFF

V gene: TRBV7-9
clone size: few
J gene: TRBJ1-6
D gene: -
CDR3 DNA: TGTGCCAGCAGCCCCGTCGTCGGTTCACCCCTCCACTTT
CDR3 protein: CASSPVVGSPLHF

V gene: TRBV7-9
clone size: -
J gene: TRBJ2-1
D gene: TRBD2
CDR3 DNA: TGTGCCAGCAGCTTATTTAGCGGGGCTAACAATGAGCAGTTCTTC
CDR3 protein: CASSLFSGANNEQFF

V gene: TRBV7-9
clone size: -
J gene: TRBJ1-1
D gene: TRBD1
CDR3 DNA: TGTGCCAGCAGCTCCAGGGGGGAGGTCGAAGCTTTCTTT
CDR3 protein: CASSSRGEVEAFF

V gene: TRBV10-1
clone size: -
J gene: TRBJ2-3
D gene: TRBD2
CDR3 DNA: TGCGCCAGCAGGGGGCTAGCGGTTAGCACAGATACGCAGTATTTT
CDR3 protein: CASRGLAVSTDTQYF

V gene: TRBV11-3
clone size: -
J gene: TRBJ2-2
D gene: -
CDR3 DNA: TGTGCCAGCAGCTCAAGACCAGGGGTTTGGTATACGAACACCGGGGAGCTGTTTTTT
CDR3 protein: CASSSRPGVWYTNTGELFF

V gene: TRBV7-7
clone size: -
J gene: TRBJ2-1
D gene: -
CDR3 DNA: TGTGCCAGCAGCCCGGGACTCCCCTCGGGCAATGAGCAGTTCTTC
CDR3 protein: CASSPGLPSGNEQFF

V gene: TRBV5-4
clone size: -
J gene: TRBJ1-4
D gene: TRBD1
CDR3 DNA: TGTGCCAGCAGCTTGGGCCGGACAGGGAATGAAAAACTGTTTTTT
CDR3 protein: CASSLGRTGNEKLFF

V gene: TRBV7-9
clone size: -
J gene: TRBJ2-1
D gene: -
CDR3 DNA: TGTGCCAGCAGCTTAGTAGGGGACCCTTCTTCCTACAATGAGCAGTTCTTC
CDR3 protein: CASSLVGDPSSYNEQFF

V gene: TRBV27
clone size: -
J gene: TRBJ1-1
D gene: -
CDR3 DNA: TGTGCCAGCAGTTTGAGCAGGGACGCTGAAGCTTTCTTT
CDR3 protein: CASSLSRDAEAFF

V gene: TRBV10-3
clone size: -
J gene: TRBJ2-1
D gene: TRBD2
CDR3 DNA: TGTGCCATCAGAGCGGCGGGAGTTAACAATGAGCAGTTCTTC
CDR3 protein: CAIRAAGVNNEQFF

V gene: TRBV18
clone size: -
J gene: TRBJ2-5
D gene: -
CDR3 DNA: TGTGCCAGCTCACCAGGGGAAGAGACCCAGTACTTC
CDR3 protein: CASSPGEETQYF

V gene: TRBV2
clone size: -
J gene: TRBJ1-3
D gene: -
CDR3 DNA: TGTGCCAGCAGCGCAGGCTTATCTGGAAACACCATATATTTT
CDR3 protein: CASSAGLSGNTIYF

V gene: TRBV15
clone size: -
J gene: TRBJ2-7
D gene: -
CDR3 DNA: TGTGCCACCAGCAGATTGACTCATTTCTTCTACGAGCAGTACTTC
CDR3 protein: CATSRLTHFFYEQYF

V gene: TRBV6-5
clone size: -
J gene: TRBJ1-2
D gene: TRBD1
CDR3 DNA: TGTGCCAGCAGCAGGGACAGTAACTATGGCTACACCTTC
CDR3 protein: CASSRDSNYGYTF

V gene: TRBV11-1
clone size: -
J gene: TRBJ1-1
D gene: -
CDR3 DNA: TGTGCCAGCAGTCCTGGGTCTTTTTTGAACACTGAAGCTTTCTTT
CDR3 protein: CASSPGSFLNTEAFF

V gene: TRBV5-1
clone size: few
J gene: TRBJ2-7
D gene: TRBD1
CDR3 DNA: TGCGCCAGCAGCTTGGATCGGACAGGGGGCTTAAAGCAGTACTTC
CDR3 protein: CASSLDRTGGLKQYF

V gene: TRBV7-9
clone size: -
J gene: TRBJ2-1
D gene: TRBD2
CDR3 DNA: TGTGCCAGCAGCTTAGTAGCGGGAGGGCCGTACAATGAGCAGTTCTTC
CDR3 protein: CASSLVAGGPYNEQFF

V gene: TRBV29-1
clone size: once
J gene: TRBJ2-5
D gene: -
CDR3 DNA: TGCAGCGTTGAAAGTTGGCGAGGGGTCCGAGAGACCCAGTACTTC
CDR3 protein: CSVESWRGVRETQYF

V gene: TRBV21-1
clone size: -
J gene: TRBJ2-1
D gene: -
CDR3 DNA: TGTGCCAGCAGCAAAGTACGGGCCTACAATGAGCAGTTCTTC
CDR3 protein: CASSKVRAYNEQFF

V gene: TRBV7-6
clone size: many
J gene: TRBJ2-2
D gene: TRBD1
CDR3 DNA: TGTGCCAGCAGCCCCGGGACAGATGACAGCGGGGAGCTGTTTTTT
CDR3 protein: CASSPGTDDSGELFF

V gene: TRBV30
clone size: -
J gene: TRBJ2-7
D gene: TRBD1
CDR3 DNA: TGTGCCTGGGTCCCAAGTGGGACAGGGGGTAGTTACGAGCAGTACTTC
CDR3 protein: CAWVPSGTGGSYEQYF

V gene: TRBV4-2
clone size: -
J gene: TRBJ1-6
D gene: TRBD1
CDR3 DNA: TGTGCCAGCAGCCAGACGACAGGGGGCAATAATTCACCCCTCCACTTT
CDR3 protein: CASSQTTGGNNSPLHF

V gene: TRBV6-1
clone size: -
J gene: TRBJ1-1
D gene: -
CDR3 DNA: TGTGCCAGCAGTGAAGGAACAGCTATGAACACTGAAGCTTTCTTT
CDR3 protein: CASSEGTAMNTEAFF

V gene: TRBV7-2
clone size: -
J gene: TRBJ1-6
D gene: TRBD1
CDR3 DNA: TGTGCCAGCAGCTCTCAGACAGGGAGTCAATCACCCCTCCACTTT
CDR3 protein: CASSSQTGSQSPLHF